A selection of T cell receptor beta chains follows, all from one sample in a study of T cell repertoires in cytomegalovirus infection. TCRdb analysed the reads with MiXCR anew, one entry per CDR3 protein. The sample has about 500,000 distinct CDR3 sequences, about 33% seen once. These receptors' antigens are unknown. The starting material was cultured PBMCs, obtained from culture after CMV antigen stimulation. All receptors come from a human donor in good health (CMV status not recorded). Some clones in this sample may be carry-over from other donors' samples. Each CDR3 is given with its conserved first and last residue. The D gene is left open where the match is weak. Clone size, where shown, is once, few, many, or a class for clones that have expanded.

TRBJ2-1,TRBV28,NA,TRBD2,CASSFRSGRFNEQFF,TGTGCCAGCAGTTTTAGGAGCGGGAGGTTCAATGAGCAGTTCTTC
TRBJ1-2,TRBV30,NA,TRBD1,CAWSQNQGASGYTF,TGTGCCTGGAGCCAAAATCAGGGGGCTTCTGGCTACACCTTC
TRBJ2-5,TRBV12-3/TRBV12-4,NA,TRBD1,CASSRGQGRGETQYF,TGTGCCAGCAGTAGAGGACAGGGACGGGGGGAGACCCAGTACTTC
TRBJ2-1,TRBV10-3,NA,TRBD2,CASSEGTSGSYEQFF,TGTGCCTCTTCGGAAGGGACTAGCGGGAGTTATGAGCAGTTCTTC
TRBJ2-1,TRBV7-8,many,TRBD2,CASSLTSDSYNEQFF,TGTGCCAGCAGCTTGACTAGCGACTCCTACAATGAGCAGTTCTTC
TRBJ1-1,TRBV5-1,NA,NA,CASSLREPVNTEAFF,TGCGCCAGCAGCTTGCGGGAACCGGTGAACACTGAAGCTTTCTTT
TRBJ2-3,TRBV7-9,few,NA,CASSFRKGRPGTDTQYF,TGTGCCAGCAGCTTCCGAAAGGGGAGGCCTGGCACAGATACGCAGTATTTT
TRBJ2-5,TRBV7-9,NA,NA,CASSLMWETQYF,TGTGCCAGCAGCTTAATGTGGGAGACCCAGTACTTC
TRBJ2-1,TRBV3-1,NA,NA,CASSQGYAEQFF,TGTGCCAGCAGCCAAGGCTACGCTGAGCAGTTCTTC
TRBJ1-3,TRBV7-3,NA,NA,CASGLGNTIYF,TGTGCCAGCGGCCTAGGAAACACCATATATTTT
TRBJ1-2,TRBV10-3,many,TRBD1,CAISSSTGGDYTF,TGTGCCATCAGTTCCAGCACAGGGGGTGACTACACCTTC
TRBJ2-3,TRBV5-1,few,NA,CASIHPGTDTQYF,TGCGCCAGCATTCACCCCGGCACAGATACGCAGTATTTT
TRBJ2-1,TRBV5-4,many,TRBD2,CASSSSGTRLYNEQFF,TGTGCCAGCAGCTCGTCCGGGACTAGACTATACAATGAGCAGTTCTTC
TRBJ1-1,TRBV7-3,many,NA,CASSLTGWQSSIPNTEAFF,TGTGCCAGCAGCTTAACGGGTTGGCAGTCCAGTATTCCGAACACTGAAGCTTTCTTT
TRBJ2-3,TRBV7-2,few,NA,CASSLAAPTDTQYF,TGTGCCAGCAGCTTAGCGGCACCAACAGATACGCAGTATTTT
TRBJ2-1,TRBV11-2,medium-sized,NA,CASSFYRQRYNEQFF,TGTGCCAGCAGCTTTTACAGACAGAGATACAATGAGCAGTTCTTC
TRBJ1-1,TRBV20-1,NA,NA,CSASSQVNTEAFF,TGCAGTGCTAGTTCACAGGTCAACACTGAAGCTTTCTTT
TRBJ1-3,TRBV7-9,NA,NA,CASSVPGASSGNTIYF,TGTGCCAGCAGCGTTCCGGGCGCGTCCTCTGGAAACACCATATATTTT
TRBJ2-7,TRBV7-6,NA,NA,CASSAIPGEQYF,TGTGCCAGCAGCGCTATACCAGGAGAGCAGTACTTC
TRBJ2-1,TRBV7-9,NA,TRBD2,CANSGPRESGNEQFF,TGTGCCAATTCGGGGCCGCGGGAGTCAGGAAATGAGCAGTTCTTC
TRBJ2-1,TRBV11-2,NA,NA,CASSLVAGLPTGQFF,TGTGCCAGCAGCTTAGTGGCGGGACTCCCTACCGGGCAGTTCTTC
TRBJ2-3,TRBV9,NA,NA,CASSGPISTDTQYF,TGTGCCAGCAGCGGCCCCATTAGCACAGATACGCAGTATTTT
TRBJ2-1,TRBV7-4,NA,TRBD2,CASTLAGGPHEQFF,TGTGCCAGCACTCTAGCGGGAGGGCCCCATGAGCAGTTCTTC
TRBJ2-1,TRBV6-6,NA,NA,CASSYQPAGYNEQFF,TGTGCCAGCAGTTACCAGCCGGCAGGCTACAATGAGCAGTTCTTC
TRBJ2-1,TRBV20-1,NA,TRBD2,CSAGPGRGSNEQFF,TGCAGTGCTGGTCCAGGGAGGGGAAGCAATGAGCAGTTCTTC
TRBJ2-1,TRBV7-2,many,NA,CASSLFKVGGLSYNEQFF,TGTGCCAGCAGCTTATTTAAGGTGGGCGGCCTCTCCTACAATGAGCAGTTCTTC
TRBJ1-1,TRBV6-5,few,NA,CASSYSITGSTEAFF,TGTGCCAGCAGTTACTCGATTACAGGCAGCACTGAAGCTTTCTTT
TRBJ2-2,TRBV19,few,NA,CASSWGNTGELFF,TGTGCCAGTAGTTGGGGGAACACCGGGGAGCTGTTTTTT
TRBJ1-1,TRBV11-2,NA,NA,CASSLVVSMNTEAFF,TGTGCCAGCAGCTTAGTGGTCAGCATGAACACTGAAGCTTTCTTT
TRBJ2-3,TRBV4-3,NA,TRBD2,CASSRGLAESTDTQYF,TGCGCCAGCAGCCGTGGACTAGCGGAGAGCACAGATACGCAGTATTTT
TRBJ1-1,TRBV28,few,TRBD1,CASSFRPGGPATEAFF,TGTGCCAGCAGTTTTCGTCCAGGGGGCCCTGCCACTGAAGCTTTCTTT
TRBJ2-2,TRBV3-1,NA,NA,CASSQILNTGELFF,TGTGCCAGCAGCCAAATCCTGAACACCGGGGAGCTGTTTTTT
TRBJ2-2,TRBV6-6,NA,TRBD2,CASSDYAATSDRELFF,TGTGCCAGCAGTGACTACGCCGCGACTAGCGACCGGGAGCTGTTTTTT
TRBJ2-1,TRBV20-1,NA,NA,CSARRAGNEQFF,TGCAGTGCTAGGAGGGCGGGCAATGAGCAGTTCTTC
TRBJ2-5,TRBV28,once,NA,CASSGYRGEETQYF,TGTGCCAGCAGTGGGTATAGGGGGGAAGAGACCCAGTACTTC
TRBJ1-1,TRBV7-9,few,NA,CASSPAGSLNTEAFF,TGTGCCAGCAGCCCAGCCGGTTCCCTAAACACTGAAGCTTTCTTT
TRBJ2-6,TRBV18,NA,NA,CASSPLGNIGANVLTF,TGTGCCAGCTCACCATTAGGGAACATTGGGGCCAACGTCCTGACTTTC
TRBJ2-4,TRBV12-3/TRBV12-4,NA,NA,CASSPTGTKNIQYF,TGTGCCAGCAGTCCGACAGGGACTAAAAACATTCAGTACTTC
TRBJ1-1,TRBV6-5,NA,NA,CASSYSGIEATEAFF,TGTGCCAGCAGTTACTCCGGGATCGAAGCCACTGAAGCTTTCTTT
TRBJ2-1,TRBV5-5,few,TRBD1,CASSLEFDGTGPYNEQFF,TGTGCCAGCAGCTTGGAGTTTGATGGGACAGGGCCTTACAATGAGCAGTTCTTC
TRBJ2-1,TRBV20-1,few,NA,CSAKVVDNEQLF,TGCAGTGCTAAGGTCGTAGATAATGAGCAGCTCTTC